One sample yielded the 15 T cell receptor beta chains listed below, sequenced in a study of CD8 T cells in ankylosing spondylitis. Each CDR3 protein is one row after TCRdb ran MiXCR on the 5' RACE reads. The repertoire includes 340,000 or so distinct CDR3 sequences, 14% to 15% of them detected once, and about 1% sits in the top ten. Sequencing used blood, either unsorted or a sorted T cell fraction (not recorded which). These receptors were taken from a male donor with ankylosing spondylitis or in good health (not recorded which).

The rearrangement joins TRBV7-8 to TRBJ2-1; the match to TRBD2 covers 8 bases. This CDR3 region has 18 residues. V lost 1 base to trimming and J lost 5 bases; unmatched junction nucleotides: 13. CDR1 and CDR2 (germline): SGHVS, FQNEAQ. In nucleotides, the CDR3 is TGTGCCAGCAGCTTAGACGTCGGCCTAGCGGGTTCTAACAATGAGCAGTTCTTC. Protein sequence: CASSLDVGLAGSNNEQFF.

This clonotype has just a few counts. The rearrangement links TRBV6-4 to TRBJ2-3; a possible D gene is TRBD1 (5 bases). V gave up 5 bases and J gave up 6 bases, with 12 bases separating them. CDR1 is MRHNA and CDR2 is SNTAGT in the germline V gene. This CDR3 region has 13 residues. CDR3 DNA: TGTGCCAGCAGTCTCAGGGTGAGGGATACGCAGTATTTT. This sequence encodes CASSLRVRDTQYF.

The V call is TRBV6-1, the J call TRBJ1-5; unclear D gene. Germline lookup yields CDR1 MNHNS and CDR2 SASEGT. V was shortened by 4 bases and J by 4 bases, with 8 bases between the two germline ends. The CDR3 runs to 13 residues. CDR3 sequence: CASSGALNQPQHF. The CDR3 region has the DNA TGTGCCAGCAGTGGAGCCCTAAATCAGCCCCAGCATTTT.

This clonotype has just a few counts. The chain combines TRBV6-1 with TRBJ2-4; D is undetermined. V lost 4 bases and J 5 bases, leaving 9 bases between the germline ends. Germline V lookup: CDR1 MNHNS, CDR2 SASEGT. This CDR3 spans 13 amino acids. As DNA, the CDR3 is TGTGCCAGCAGTGCGGCAGTCCAAAACATTCAGTACTTC. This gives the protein CASSAAVQNIQYF.

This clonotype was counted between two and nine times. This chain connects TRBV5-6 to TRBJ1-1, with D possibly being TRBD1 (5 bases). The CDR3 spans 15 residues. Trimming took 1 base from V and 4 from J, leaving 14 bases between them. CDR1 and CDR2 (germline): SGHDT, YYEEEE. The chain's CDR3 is CASSLPQTASTEAFF. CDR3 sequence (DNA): TGTGCCAGCAGCTTGCCCCAGACAGCGAGCACTGAAGCTTTCTTT.

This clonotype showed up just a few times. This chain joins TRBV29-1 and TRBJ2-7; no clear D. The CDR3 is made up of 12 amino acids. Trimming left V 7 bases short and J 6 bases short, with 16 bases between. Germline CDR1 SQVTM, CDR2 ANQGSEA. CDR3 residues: CSAGPQSGEQYF. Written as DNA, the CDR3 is TGCAGCGCTGGACCGCAATCCGGCGAGCAGTACTTC.

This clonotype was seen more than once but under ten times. CDR3 in DNA: TGTGCCAGCAGTAGGACACCACAAGAGACCCAGTACTTC. It is translated as CASSRTPQETQYF. The chain joins TRBV6-1 to TRBJ2-5; a weak D match, TRBD1 (5 bases). Trimming cost V 5 bases and J 2 bases, with 9 bases left between them. Germline assignment: CDR1 MNHNS and CDR2 SASEGT. The CDR3 spans 13 residues.

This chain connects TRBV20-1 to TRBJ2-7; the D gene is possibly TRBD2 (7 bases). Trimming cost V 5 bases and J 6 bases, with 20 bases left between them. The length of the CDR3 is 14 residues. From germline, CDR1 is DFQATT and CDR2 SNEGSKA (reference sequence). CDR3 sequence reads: CSAGSGLGGSEQYF. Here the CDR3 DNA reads TGCAGTGCTGGGAGTGGACTAGGGGGGTCCGAGCAGTACTTC.

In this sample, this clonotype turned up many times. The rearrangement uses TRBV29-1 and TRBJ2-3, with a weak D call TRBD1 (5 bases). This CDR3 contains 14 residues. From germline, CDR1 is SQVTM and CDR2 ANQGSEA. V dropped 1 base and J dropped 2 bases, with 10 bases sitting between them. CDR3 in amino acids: CSVEGDRHTDTQYF. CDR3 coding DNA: TGCAGCGTTGAAGGTGACAGACACACAGATACGCAGTATTTT.

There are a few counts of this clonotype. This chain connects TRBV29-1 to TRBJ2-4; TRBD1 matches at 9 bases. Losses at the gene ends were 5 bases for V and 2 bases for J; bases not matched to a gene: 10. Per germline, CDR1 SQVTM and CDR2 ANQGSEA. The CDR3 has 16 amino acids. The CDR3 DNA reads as TGCAGCGTTATTTCCGCCGGGACAGGGTCCAAAAACATTCAGTACTTC. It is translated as CSVISAGTGSKNIQYF.

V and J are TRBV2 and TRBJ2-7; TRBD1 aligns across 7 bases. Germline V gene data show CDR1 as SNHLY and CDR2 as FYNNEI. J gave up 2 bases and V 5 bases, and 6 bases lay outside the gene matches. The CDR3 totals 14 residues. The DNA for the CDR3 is TGTGCCAGCAGTTCGGACAGGTGGGCCTACGAGCAGTACTTC. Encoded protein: CASSSDRWAYEQYF.

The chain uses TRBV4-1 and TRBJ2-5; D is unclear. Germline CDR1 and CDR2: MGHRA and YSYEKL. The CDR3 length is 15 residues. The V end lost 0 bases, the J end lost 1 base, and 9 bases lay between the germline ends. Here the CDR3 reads CASSQDPGTQETQYF. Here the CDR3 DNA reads TGCGCCAGCAGCCAAGATCCGGGTACCCAAGAGACCCAGTACTTC.

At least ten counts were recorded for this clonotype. CDR3 bases: TGTGCCAGCACCGTGGGGACCGGGGAGCTGTTTTTT. Amino acids: CASTVGTGELFF. The V gene is TRBV3-1, the J gene TRBJ2-2; unclear D gene. Germline lookup yields CDR1 LGHDT and CDR2 YNNKEL (reference sequence). This CDR3 is 12 amino acids long. The ends were cut back, 7 bases at V and 5 bases at J, with 8 bases in the middle.

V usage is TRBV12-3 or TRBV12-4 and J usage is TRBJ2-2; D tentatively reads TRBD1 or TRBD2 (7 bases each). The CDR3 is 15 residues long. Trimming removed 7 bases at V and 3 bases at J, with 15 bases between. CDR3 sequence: CASNPRGGDTGELFF. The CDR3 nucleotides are TGTGCCAGCAACCCCAGGGGGGGCGACACCGGGGAGCTGTTTTTT.

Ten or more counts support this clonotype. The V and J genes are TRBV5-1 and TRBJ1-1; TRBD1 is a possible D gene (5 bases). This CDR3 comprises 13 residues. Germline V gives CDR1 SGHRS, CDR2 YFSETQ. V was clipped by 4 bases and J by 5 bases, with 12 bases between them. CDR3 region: CASSDGATTEAFF. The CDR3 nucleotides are TGCGCCAGCAGCGACGGGGCAACAACTGAAGCTTTCTTT.